The source of this TCR beta chain is a study of breast tumors, draining lymph nodes, adjacent tissues. The lymph nodes were axillary draining lymph nodes from breast cancer patients. Germline-derived CDR1 and CDR2 are DFQATT and SNEGSKA (reference sequence). This CDR3 spans 12 amino acids. With 4 bases removed from V and 2 bases from J, the gap between germline ends came to 8 bases. This clonotype was detected many times. Its cognate antigen is unknown. MiXCR was run by TCRdb on the multiplex PCR reads, yielding one entry per CDR3 protein. Among about 200,000 distinct CDR3 sequences listed, roughly 31% were seen once. Study-wide points: Luminal-like breast cancer showed significantly higher tumor–nontumor repertoire similarity than basal-like. Tumor TCR diversity was below lymph nodes but above nontumor tissue.

The sample taken for sequencing was axillary lymph node tissue. V gene TRBV20-1 combines with J gene TRBJ2-5; D is unresolved. This clonotype was obtained from a female donor with breast cancer. Some clones in this sample may be carry-over from other donors' samples. CDR3 loop: CSAIMAQETQYF. In nucleotides, the CDR3 is TGCAGTGCTATAATGGCACAAGAGACCCAGTACTTC.